The 28 T cell receptor beta chains given below trace back to one sample, sequenced in a study of blood T cell repertoires in COVID-19 (dated by TCRdb to 2019 to 2021). To prepare the library, the immunoSEQ multiplex PCR assay was applied. TCRdb re-hosts the immuneACCESS table, in-frame sequences only. Its copies lack some clones; in the studies checked, an unresolved V gene accounts for under half of them, and the cause for the rest is not known. A total of about 130,000 clones appear in this sample, less than 90% of them only once. More than 20% of the sample lies in the top ten. Sequencing was done on a sample of peripheral blood. The receptors come from a woman aged 80 or over with acute or convalescent COVID-19.

The genes are TRBV4-1 and TRBJ1-2; D is possibly TRBD1 (6 bases). Germline values: CDR1 MGHRA, CDR2 YSYEKL. The V end lost 0 bases, the J end lost 2 bases, and 10 bases lay between the germline ends. The CDR3 is made up of 15 amino acids. The CDR3 region has the DNA TGCGCCAGCAGCCAAGATCCAGGGGAAAACTATGGCTACACCTTC. It translates to CASSQDPGENYGYTF.

The chain has TRBV4-2 and TRBJ2-3; a possible D gene is TRBD2 (5 bases). Germline values: CDR1 LGHNA, CDR2 YNFKEQ. This CDR3 region has 20 residues. V was pared by 0 bases and J by 0 bases, with 22 bases between. CDR3 in amino acids: CASSQDPGLIAGDSTDTQYF. DNA for the CDR3: TGTGCCAGCAGCCAAGATCCTGGACTTATAGCTGGGGATAGCACAGATACGCAGTATTTT.

The chain combines TRBV5-1 with TRBJ1-1, with a possible D match to TRBD1 (6 bases). Per the germline V gene, CDR1 is SGHRS and CDR2 is YFSETQ. The CDR3 covers 16 residues. The V end lost 3 bases, the J end lost 0 bases, and 15 bases lay between the germline ends. The CDR3 DNA reads as TGCGCCAGCAGCTCACAGGGAGTGGGAATGAACACTGAAGCTTTCTTT. This translates into CASSSQGVGMNTEAFF.

This sequence joins TRBV5-6 and TRBJ1-6; 8 bases fit TRBD1. The J segment lost 8 bases and the V segment lost 4 bases, leaving 5 bases of the junction unmatched. The CDR3 extends over 14 amino acids. Germline CDR1 and CDR2: SGHDT and YYEEEE. The CDR3 protein is CASSVRDRYSPLHF. DNA of the CDR3: TGTGCCAGCAGCGTCCGGGACAGGTATTCACCCCTCCACTTT.

The chain carries TRBV18 and TRBJ1-5, with a weak D call TRBD1 (5 bases). The CDR3 consists of 13 residues. V was cut by 3 bases and J by 7 bases, with 10 bases left in between. Germline CDR1 is KGHSH and CDR2 is LQKENI. The CDR3 is CASSPRAGQPQHF. The CDR3, as DNA: TGTGCCAGCTCACCCAGGGCTGGGCAGCCCCAGCATTTT.

CDR3 in DNA: TGCGCCAGCAGCTTGGACAGGCTGAACTATGGCTACACCTTC. Protein product: CASSLDRLNYGYTF. The genes are TRBV5-1 and TRBJ1-2, with a tentative D call TRBD1 (5 bases). Germline CDR1 and CDR2: SGHRS and YFSETQ. The CDR3 is 14 residues long. V lost 0 bases, J lost 2 bases, and 8 bases lay in between.

The chain joins TRBV7-6 to TRBJ2-2; 7 bases line up with TRBD1. J lost 0 bases, V lost 7 bases, and 11 bases had no gene match. The V gene's germline CDR1 is SGHVS and CDR2 FNYEAQ. CDR3 length: 17 residues. CDR3 amino acids: CASTHRTGGTNTGELFF. In nucleotides, the CDR3 is TGTGCCAGCACCCATCGGACAGGCGGAACGAACACCGGGGAGCTGTTTTTT.

This chain joins TRBV27 and TRBJ2-4, with TRBD1 matching 8 bases. Germline V gene data show CDR1 as MNHEY and CDR2 as SMNVEV (reference sequence). V shed 5 bases, J shed 0 bases, and the junction held 9 bases outside the gene matches. The CDR3 contains 17 residues. CDR3 nucleotide sequence: TGTGCCAGCAGTCCTCAGGGGGCGCAGAGAGCCAAAAACATTCAGTACTTC. Translation: CASSPQGAQRAKNIQYF.

The CDR3 bases are TGTGCCAGCAGCCCCGGACAGGCTCGGACAGATACGCAGTATTTT. This gives the protein CASSPGQARTDTQYF. This chain uses TRBV11-1 with TRBJ2-3; the match to TRBD1 covers 7 bases. The trim removed 5 bases at V and 3 bases at J, leaving 8 bases unmatched. The CDR3 is 15 residues long. Germline CDR1 SGHAT, CDR2 FQDESV (reference sequence).

V is TRBV3-1 (or the pseudogene TRBV3-2) and J is TRBJ1-3; D may be TRBD1 (5 bases). The V gene lost 4 bases and the J gene lost 8 bases, with 6 bases spanning the gap. Germline CDR1 reads LGHDT; CDR2 reads YNNKEL (reference sequence). The CDR3 is made up of 11 amino acids. The CDR3 reads CASSRGDTIYF. Written as DNA, the CDR3 is TGTGCCAGCAGCCGGGGGGACACCATATATTTT.

The chain joins TRBV7-9 to TRBJ2-5, with D maybe TRBD1 (5 bases). There are 13 residues in the CDR3. The ends were cut back, 0 bases at V and 5 bases at J, with 7 bases in the middle. Germline V gives CDR1 SEHNR, CDR2 FQNEAQ (reference sequence). Here the CDR3 reads CASSLAGAETQYF. The CDR3 bases are TGTGCCAGCAGCTTAGCAGGGGCCGAGACCCAGTACTTC.

This rearrangement joins TRBV19 to TRBJ1-3; D perhaps matches TRBD1 (6 bases). Trimming removed 6 bases from V and 2 bases from J, with 14 bases in between. The CDR3 has 15 residues. Germline CDR1 and CDR2: LNHDA and SQIVND (reference sequence). CDR3 sequence: CASSVDRSPGNTIYF. The CDR3, as DNA: TGTGCCAGTAGCGTTGACAGGTCCCCTGGAAACACCATATATTTT.

The chain couples TRBV3-1 (or the pseudogene TRBV3-2) to TRBJ1-4; 7 bases are shared with TRBD1. The CDR3 consists of 14 residues. Unmatched junction bases numbered 2, after V lost 4 bases and J lost 3 bases. The germline CDR1 and CDR2 sequences are LGHDT and YNNKEL (reference sequence). CDR3 protein: CASSLTGSNEKLFF. CDR3 sequence (DNA): TGTGCCAGCAGCCTGACAGGGTCTAATGAAAAACTGTTTTTT.

The chain is built from TRBV11-3 and TRBJ1-2; 8 bases line up with TRBD1. Germline CDR1 reads SGHNT; CDR2 reads YENEEA. The CDR3 has 12 residues. V was clipped by 5 bases and J by 10 bases; unmatched bases: 6. The CDR3 reads CASSPKGQAYTF. The CDR3 DNA follows: TGTGCCAGCAGCCCTAAGGGACAGGCCTACACCTTC. The full variable domain, in which reference TRBV11-3 and TRBJ1-2 provide the parts outside the CDR3, is EAGVVQSPRYKIIEKKQPVAFWCNPISGHNTLYWYLQNLGQGPELLIRYENEEAVDDSQLPKDRFSAERLKGVDSTLKIQPAELGDSAVYLCASSPKGQAYTFGSGTRLTVV.

The chain recombines TRBV25-1 with TRBJ2-3, with D unresolved. The V gene's germline CDR1 is MGHDK and CDR2 SYGVNS. V was pared by 1 base and J by 2 bases, with 10 bases between. CDR3 length: 15 residues. In nucleotides, the CDR3 is TGTGCCAGCAGTGAATTTGGTGGCACCACAGATACGCAGTATTTT. Translated: CASSEFGGTTDTQYF.

The chain links TRBV19 to TRBJ1-5; possible D gene TRBD1, 5 bases. Trimming stripped 7 bases from V and 1 base from J, with 11 bases between. CDR3 length equals 14 residues. Germline V CDR1 and CDR2: LNHDA, SQIVND (reference sequence). CDR3 sequence reads: CASTSGWSNQPQHF. The CDR3 coding sequence is TGTGCCAGTACCTCAGGGTGGAGCAATCAGCCCCAGCATTTT.

The rearrangement uses TRBV11-2 and TRBJ1-3, with a tentative D call TRBD1 (5 bases). This CDR3 comprises 18 residues. The V gene lost 1 base and the J gene lost 8 bases, with 24 bases spanning the gap. Germline values: CDR1 SGHAT, CDR2 FQNNGV. The CDR3 loop is CASSLGPSGHFAVDTIYF. CDR3 bases: TGTGCCAGCAGCTTAGGGCCATCCGGACATTTCGCTGTGGACACCATATATTTT. Using reference TRBV11-2 and TRBJ1-3 for the parts outside the CDR3, the full variable domain is EAGVAQSPRYKIIEKRQSVAFWCNPISGHATLYWYQQILGQGPKLLIQFQNNGVVDDSQLPKDRFSAERLKGVDSTLKIQPAKLEDSAVYLCASSLGPSGHFAVDTIYFGEGSWLTVV.

V usage is TRBV5-1 and J usage is TRBJ1-1, with 9 bases matching TRBD1. In germline, CDR1 is SGHRS, CDR2 YFSETQ. Unmatched junction bases numbered 10, after V lost 4 bases and J lost 6 bases. The CDR3 extends over 15 amino acids. The CDR3 bases are TGCGCCAGCAGCGGACAGGGGATCAGTAGCGCTGAAGCTTTCTTT. It encodes CASSGQGISSAEAFF.

This clone appeared a single time. The chain joins TRBV5-4 to TRBJ2-1, with TRBD1 identical over 9 bases. Germline V gene sequence: CDR1 SGHNT, CDR2 YYREEE (reference sequence). This CDR3 comprises 15 residues. The V segment lost 2 bases and the J segment 7 bases; nucleotides outside the gene matches: 7. DNA for the CDR3: TGTGCCAGCAGCTTCCCGGGGACAGGGAGAAATGAGCAGTTCTTC. It is translated as CASSFPGTGRNEQFF. Using reference TRBV5-4 and TRBJ2-1 for the parts outside the CDR3, the full variable domain is ETGVTQSPTHLIKTRGQQVTLRCSSQSGHNTVSWYQQALGQGPQFIFQYYREEENGRGNFPPRFSGLQFPNYSSELNVNALELDDSALYLCASSFPGTGRNEQFFGPGTRLTVL.

This rearrangement joins TRBV20-1 to TRBJ1-1; unclear D gene. The CDR3 length is 11 residues. Trimming removed 3 bases from V and 6 bases from J, with 8 bases in between. Per germline, CDR1 DFQATT and CDR2 SNEGSKA (reference sequence). The DNA for the CDR3 is TGCAGTGCTAGTGGCGGCTCTGAAGCTTTCTTT. Residues: CSASGGSEAFF.

This chain links TRBV19 with TRBJ2-2; 7 nucleotides line up with TRBD1. The J segment lost 6 bases and the V segment lost 4 bases, leaving 8 bases of the junction unmatched. The CDR3 is made up of 15 amino acids. Germline CDR1 reads LNHDA; CDR2 reads SQIVND (reference sequence). For the CDR3, the DNA is TGTGCCAGTAGTACGTCGGGACAGTCACCCGGGGAGCTGTTTTTT. Encoded protein: CASSTSGQSPGELFF.

This chain joins TRBV27 and TRBJ1-3; D possibly corresponds to TRBD1 (6 bases). CDR1 is MNHEY and CDR2 is SMNVEV in the germline V gene (reference sequence). The CDR3 consists of 15 residues. V lost 3 bases and J 0 bases, leaving 9 bases between the germline ends. DNA for the CDR3: TGTGCCAGCAGTTTTCAGGGGTTCTCTGGAAACACCATATATTTT. Translated, it gives CASSFQGFSGNTIYF.

This rearrangement joins TRBV6-5 to TRBJ1-2; TRBD1 aligns across 8 bases. Trimming took 0 bases from V and 5 from J; bases not matched to a gene: 5. Germline V lookup: CDR1 MNHEY, CDR2 SVGAGI. This CDR3 is 15 amino acids long. The CDR3 is CASSYSRQGAYGYTF. The CDR3 DNA is TGTGCCAGCAGTTACTCGAGGCAGGGGGCATATGGCTACACCTTC.

V is TRBV20-1 and J is TRBJ2-3, with D tentatively TRBD2 (5 bases). V was trimmed by 3 bases and J by 2 bases, leaving 12 bases between them. Germline CDR1 reads DFQATT; CDR2 reads SNEGSKA (reference sequence). The CDR3 runs 14 residues. CDR3 in DNA: TGCAGTGCTAGTCTTACGGGGAACACAGATACGCAGTATTTT. Amino acids: CSASLTGNTDTQYF.

The chain joins TRBV7-9 to TRBJ1-2; tentatively, D is TRBD1 (5 bases). The CDR3 runs to 13 residues. The ends were cut back, 7 bases at V and 5 bases at J, with 14 bases in the middle. The germline gives CDR1 SEHNR, CDR2 FQNEAQ (reference sequence). CDR3 in amino acids: CASTQEGWYGYTF. CDR3 DNA sequence: TGTGCCAGCACCCAAGAGGGGTGGTATGGCTACACCTTC. The complete variable domain, with remaining parts taken from reference TRBV7-9 and TRBJ1-2, reads DTGVSQNPRHKITKRGQNVTFRCDPISEHNRLYWYRQTLGQGPEFLTYFQNEAQLEKSRLLSDRFSAERPKGSFSTLEIQRTEQGDSAMYLCASTQEGWYGYTFGSGTRLTVV.

The chain employs TRBV7-7 and TRBJ2-7, with D perhaps matching TRBD1 (5 bases). The CDR3 spans 15 residues. Germline CDR1 reads SSHAT; CDR2 reads FNYEAQ (reference sequence). The CDR3 DNA reads as TGTGCTAGCAGCGAAAGGGGCGACAGCGTCTACGAGCAGTACGTC. Amino acids: CASSERGDSVYEQYV.

The genes are TRBV27 and TRBJ1-1; 8 bases are shared with TRBD1. The CDR3 runs to 15 residues. Losses at the gene ends were 5 bases for V and 1 base for J; bases not matched to a gene: 6. Germline loops: CDR1 MNHEY, CDR2 SMNVEV (reference sequence). CDR3 sequence reads: CASSLRQGWNTEAFF. The CDR3 coding sequence is TGTGCCAGCAGTCTGAGACAGGGGTGGAACACTGAAGCTTTCTTT.

This CDR3 reads CASSAQDSYNSPLHF. The CDR3 coding sequence is TGCGCCAGCAGCGCACAGGACTCCTATAATTCACCCCTCCACTTT. The chain joins TRBV5-1 to TRBJ1-6; maybe TRBD1 (5 bases). The CDR3 extends over 15 amino acids. Germline V lookup: CDR1 SGHRS, CDR2 YFSETQ. V was clipped by 4 bases and J by 0 bases, with 8 bases between them.